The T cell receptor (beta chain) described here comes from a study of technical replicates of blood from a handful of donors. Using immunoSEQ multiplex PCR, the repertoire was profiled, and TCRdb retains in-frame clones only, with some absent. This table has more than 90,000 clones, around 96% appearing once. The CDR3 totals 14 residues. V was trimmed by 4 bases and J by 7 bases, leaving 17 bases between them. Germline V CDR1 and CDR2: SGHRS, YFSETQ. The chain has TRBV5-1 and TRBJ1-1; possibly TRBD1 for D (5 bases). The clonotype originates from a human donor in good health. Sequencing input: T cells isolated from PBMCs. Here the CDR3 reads CASSPSTGNLEAFF. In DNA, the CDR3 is TGCGCCAGCAGCCCTTCAACAGGCAACCTTGAAGCTTTCTTT.